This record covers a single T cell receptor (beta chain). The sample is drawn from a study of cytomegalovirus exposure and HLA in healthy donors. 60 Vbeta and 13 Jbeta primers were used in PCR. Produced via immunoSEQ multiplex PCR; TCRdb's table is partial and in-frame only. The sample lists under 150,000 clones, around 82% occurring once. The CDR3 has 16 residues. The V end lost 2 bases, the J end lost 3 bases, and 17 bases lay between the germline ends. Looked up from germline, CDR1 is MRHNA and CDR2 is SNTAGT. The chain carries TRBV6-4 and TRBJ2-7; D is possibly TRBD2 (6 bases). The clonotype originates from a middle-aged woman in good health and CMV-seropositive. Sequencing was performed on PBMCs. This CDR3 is CASSDQNGSRIYEQYF. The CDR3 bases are TGTGCCAGCAGTGACCAGAACGGGAGCCGTATCTACGAGCAGTACTTC.